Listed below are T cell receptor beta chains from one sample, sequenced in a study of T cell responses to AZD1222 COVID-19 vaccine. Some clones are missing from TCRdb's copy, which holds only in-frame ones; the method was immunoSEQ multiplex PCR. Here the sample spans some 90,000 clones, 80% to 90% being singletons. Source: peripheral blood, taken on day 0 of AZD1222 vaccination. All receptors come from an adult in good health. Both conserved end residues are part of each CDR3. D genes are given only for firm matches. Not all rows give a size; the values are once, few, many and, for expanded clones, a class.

CDR3: CASTGRGLAAGNEQFF
DNA: TGTGCCAGCACCGGACGGGGACTAGCAGCAGGAAATGAGCAGTTCTTC
D: TRBD2
J: TRBJ2-1
V: TRBV6-4
size: .

CDR3: CASSLEAGQVTYEQYF
DNA: TGTGCCAGCAGCTTAGAGGCGGGACAGGTCACCTACGAGCAGTACTTC
D: TRBD1
J: TRBJ2-7
V: TRBV11-2
size: .

CDR3: CASSEARGGAGGYTF
DNA: TGTGCCAGCAGTGAAGCGCGGGGGGGCGCGGGTGGCTACACCTTC
D: .
J: TRBJ1-2
V: TRBV6-1
size: .

CDR3: CASSTTGGFYGYTF
DNA: TGTGCCAGCAGCACCACAGGGGGGTTCTATGGCTACACCTTC
D: TRBD1
J: TRBJ1-2
V: TRBV7-2
size: .

CDR3: CASSLESDTQYF
DNA: TGTGCCAGCAGTCTGGAGTCGGATACGCAGTATTTT
D: .
J: TRBJ2-3
V: TRBV11-3
size: few

CDR3: CASKVRNSNQPQHF
DNA: TGTGCCAGTAAGGTCAGAAATAGCAATCAGCCCCAGCATTTT
D: .
J: TRBJ1-5
V: TRBV19
size: .

CDR3: CASTGGRGSNQPQHF
DNA: TGTGCCAGCACAGGGGGGCGGGGTAGCAATCAGCCCCAGCATTTT
D: TRBD1
J: TRBJ1-5
V: TRBV6-6
size: .

CDR3: CASSGLHNEQFF
DNA: TGTGCCAGCAGCGGACTTCACAATGAGCAGTTCTTC
D: .
J: TRBJ2-1
V: TRBV9
size: .

CDR3: CSAGTPQTQYF
DNA: TGCAGTGCGGGGACACCGCAGACCCAGTACTTC
D: .
J: TRBJ2-5
V: TRBV20-1
size: .

CDR3: CASNHQPQHF
DNA: TGTGCCAGCAACCATCAGCCCCAGCATTTT
D: .
J: TRBJ1-5
V: TRBV6-5
size: .

CDR3: CASSPGASGIHEQFF
DNA: TGTGCCAGCAGCCCCGGGGCTAGCGGGATCCATGAGCAGTTCTTC
D: TRBD2
J: TRBJ2-1
V: TRBV11-2
size: .

CDR3: CASTGGSNTGELFF
DNA: TGTGCCAGCACCGGCGGCTCGAACACCGGGGAGCTGTTTTTT
D: .
J: TRBJ2-2
V: TRBV6-5
size: few

CDR3: CASTPEGSGNTGELFF
DNA: TGTGCCAGCACCCCCGAGGGTAGCGGGAACACCGGGGAGCTGTTTTTT
D: .
J: TRBJ2-2
V: TRBV11-1
size: .

CDR3: CANSPPAGVEDTQYF
DNA: TGTGCCAACTCACCACCAGCGGGAGTTGAAGATACGCAGTATTTT
D: TRBD2
J: TRBJ2-3
V: TRBV18
size: .

CDR3: CASSREGDSPLHF
DNA: TGTGCCAGCAGCCGGGAGGGGGACTCACCCCTCCACTTT
D: .
J: TRBJ1-6
V: TRBV7-9
size: once

CDR3: CASSEGRTVSYEQYF
DNA: TGTGCCAGCAGTGAAGGGCGGACCGTGTCCTACGAGCAGTACTTC
D: .
J: TRBJ2-7
V: TRBV25-1
size: once

CDR3: CASSHDAVTRSTDTQYF
DNA: TGTGCCAGCAGCCACGACGCTGTGACCAGAAGCACAGATACGCAGTATTTT
D: .
J: TRBJ2-3
V: TRBV13
size: .

CDR3: CASGLPLATAQETQYF
DNA: TGTGCTAGTGGTTTGCCCCTCGCGACAGCCCAAGAGACCCAGTACTTC
D: .
J: TRBJ2-5
V: TRBV12-5
size: .

CDR3: CASSLTGLLGQPQHF
DNA: TGTGCCAGCAGCCTTACAGGGCTCTTGGGACAGCCCCAGCATTTT
D: .
J: TRBJ1-5
V: TRBV2
size: .

CDR3: CAGRRESPGELFF
DNA: TGTGCCGGGCGCCGGGAGTCTCCCGGGGAGCTGTTTTTT
D: .
J: TRBJ2-2
V: TRBV7-9
size: .

CDR3: CASSPSPGSILTVAKNIQYF
DNA: TGTGCCAGCAGCCCCTCCCCGGGAAGCATTTTAACCGTAGCCAAAAACATTCAGTACTTC
D: .
J: TRBJ2-4
V: TRBV3-1/TRBV3-2
size: .

CDR3: CASSTARDEQYF
DNA: TGTGCCAGCTCAACCGCGAGGGACGAGCAGTACTTC
D: .
J: TRBJ2-7
V: TRBV18
size: .

CDR3: CASSKAYEQYF
DNA: TGTGCCAGCAGCAAGGCCTACGAGCAGTACTTC
D: .
J: TRBJ2-7
V: TRBV14
size: .

CDR3: CASSRLQGAQSKNIQYF
DNA: TGTGCCAGCAGCCGACTACAGGGGGCGCAAAGCAAAAACATTCAGTACTTC
D: TRBD1
J: TRBJ2-4
V: TRBV5-5
size: .

CDR3: CASSLETGSNQPQHF
DNA: TGTGCCAGCTCGCTGGAAACAGGGAGTAATCAGCCCCAGCATTTT
D: .
J: TRBJ1-5
V: TRBV18
size: .

CDR3: CASSQLRGNQPQHF
DNA: TGCGCCAGCAGCCAATTACGGGGGAATCAGCCCCAGCATTTT
D: .
J: TRBJ1-5
V: TRBV4-1
size: .

CDR3: CASSWDSYEQYF
DNA: TGTGCCAGCAGTTGGGACAGCTACGAGCAGTACTTC
D: TRBD1
J: TRBJ2-7
V: TRBV25-1
size: .

CDR3: CASSPKTSLEQFF
DNA: TGTGCCAGCAGCCCCAAGACTAGTTTGGAGCAGTTCTTC
D: .
J: TRBJ2-1
V: TRBV7-2
size: .

CDR3: CASSPSDRDNQPQHF
DNA: TGTGCCAGCTCACCGAGCGACAGGGACAATCAGCCCCAGCATTTT
D: TRBD1
J: TRBJ1-5
V: TRBV18
size: .

CDR3: CASSLATTNYGYTF
DNA: TGCGCCAGCAGCTTGGCGACAACTAACTATGGCTACACCTTC
D: .
J: TRBJ1-2
V: TRBV5-1
size: .

CDR3: CASREGQGNYGYTF
DNA: TGTGCCAGCAGGGAGGGACAGGGGAACTATGGCTACACCTTC
D: TRBD1
J: TRBJ1-2
V: TRBV28
size: .

CDR3: CATSRDLQGGTEAFF
DNA: TGTGCCACCAGCAGAGATCTGCAGGGGGGTACTGAAGCTTTCTTT
D: TRBD1
J: TRBJ1-1
V: TRBV15
size: .

CDR3: CASRVPGQGPKMNTEAFF
DNA: TGCGCCAGCAGAGTACCGGGACAGGGCCCAAAAATGAACACTGAAGCTTTCTTT
D: TRBD1
J: TRBJ1-1
V: TRBV10-1
size: .

CDR3: CASSAGQAYNSPLHF
DNA: TGTGCCAGCAGCGCTGGACAGGCGTATAATTCACCCCTCCACTTT
D: TRBD1
J: TRBJ1-6
V: TRBV7-9
size: .

CDR3: CASSLAGFEQYF
DNA: TGTGCCAGCAGCTTGGCAGGGTTCGAGCAGTACTTC
D: .
J: TRBJ2-7
V: TRBV5-6
size: .

CDR3: CASSTGLAGPTDTQYF
DNA: TGTGCCAGCAGCACGGGACTAGCGGGACCCACAGATACGCAGTATTTT
D: TRBD2
J: TRBJ2-3
V: TRBV5-8
size: .

CDR3: CASSSSIPGQENEQFF
DNA: TGTGCCAGCAGCTCTTCAATCCCGGGCCAAGAGAATGAGCAGTTCTTC
D: .
J: TRBJ2-1
V: TRBV7-3
size: .

CDR3: CARTSGASQETQYF
DNA: TGTGCCAGGACTAGCGGGGCTTCACAAGAGACCCAGTACTTC
D: TRBD2
J: TRBJ2-5
V: TRBV30
size: .

CDR3: CASSLTRAGDTEAFF
DNA: TGCGCCAGCAGCTTGACAAGGGCGGGAGACACTGAAGCTTTCTTT
D: .
J: TRBJ1-1
V: TRBV5-1
size: .

CDR3: CASSQEVGGNTGELFF
DNA: TGCGCCAGCAGCCAAGAGGTGGGGGGGAACACGGGGGAGCTGTTTTTT
D: TRBD2
J: TRBJ2-2
V: TRBV4-1
size: .

CDR3: CASSWGAREDDEQYF
DNA: TGTGCCAGCTCATGGGGTGCCAGGGAGGATGACGAGCAGTACTTC
D: .
J: TRBJ2-7
V: TRBV9
size: .

CDR3: CASSLSEGGEFYEQYF
DNA: TGTGCCAGCAGTTTATCTGAAGGGGGCGAGTTCTACGAGCAGTACTTC
D: TRBD1
J: TRBJ2-7
V: TRBV27
size: .

CDR3: CASSPGQGSSYNSPLHF
DNA: TGTGCCAGCAGCCCAGGGCAGGGGAGCTCCTATAATTCACCCCTCCACTTT
D: .
J: TRBJ1-6
V: TRBV9
size: .

CDR3: CASSPPPGQRNQPQHF
DNA: TGTGCCAGTAGTCCCCCACCGGGACAGCGTAATCAGCCCCAGCATTTT
D: TRBD1
J: TRBJ1-5
V: TRBV19
size: .

CDR3: CASSSGTGGEKLFF
DNA: TGTGCCAGCAGCTCCGGGACGGGCGGCGAAAAACTGTTTTTT
D: .
J: TRBJ1-4
V: TRBV9
size: few

CDR3: CASSLTRLGQGANTEAFF
DNA: TGTGCCAGCAGTTTAACACGGCTGGGACAGGGGGCGAACACTGAAGCTTTCTTT
D: TRBD1
J: TRBJ1-1
V: TRBV28
size: .

CDR3: CASSLGFGGGTDTQYF
DNA: TGTGCCAGCAGCTTGGGTTTTGGCGGCGGCACAGATACGCAGTATTTT
D: .
J: TRBJ2-3
V: TRBV5-8
size: .

CDR3: CASSLFPFEGEQYF
DNA: TGTGCCAGCAGTTTATTCCCGTTTGAGGGAGAGCAGTACTTC
D: .
J: TRBJ2-7
V: TRBV27
size: .